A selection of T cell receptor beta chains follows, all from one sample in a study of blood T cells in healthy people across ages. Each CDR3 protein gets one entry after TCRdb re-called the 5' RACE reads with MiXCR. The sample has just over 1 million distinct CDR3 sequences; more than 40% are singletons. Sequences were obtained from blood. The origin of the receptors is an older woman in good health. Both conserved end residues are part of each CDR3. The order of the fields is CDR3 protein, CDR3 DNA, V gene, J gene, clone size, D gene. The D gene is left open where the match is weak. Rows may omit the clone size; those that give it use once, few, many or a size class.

CASTPGKNIQYF,TGTGCCAGCACCCCGGGGAAAAACATTCAGTACTTC,TRBV7-9,TRBJ2-4,-,-
CASGHSTSRVNEQFF,TGTGCCAGCGGCCATAGTACATCAAGGGTGAATGAGCAGTTCTTC,TRBV7-9,TRBJ2-1,-,-
CASSPRASSEAFF,TGTGCCAGCAGCCCCAGGGCTAGCTCTGAAGCTTTCTTT,TRBV7-3,TRBJ1-1,few,-
CASSPTEGLAGEVDTQYF,TGTGCCAGCAGTCCTACAGAGGGACTAGCGGGAGAGGTAGATACGCAGTATTTT,TRBV28,TRBJ2-3,-,TRBD2
CASSLVSSGSRETQYF,TGCGCCAGCAGCTTGGTGTCGAGCGGGTCGAGGGAGACCCAGTACTTC,TRBV5-1,TRBJ2-5,-,-
CSARGSASGNIYEQYF,TGCAGTGCTAGAGGTTCGGCTAGCGGGAACATCTACGAGCAGTACTTC,TRBV20-1,TRBJ2-7,many,TRBD2
CASSEGGHEQYF,TGTGCCAGCAGTGAAGGGGGCCACGAGCAGTACTTC,TRBV2,TRBJ2-7,-,-
CASSLATVTGELFF,TGTGCCAGCAGCTTAGCTACGGTCACCGGGGAGCTGTTTTTT,TRBV7-2,TRBJ2-2,few,-
CAIRKSGGNQPQHF,TGTGCCATCAGGAAATCGGGGGGCAATCAGCCCCAGCATTTT,TRBV10-3,TRBJ1-5,few,-
CASGGRREGHEQFF,TGTGCCTCAGGGGGACGACGGGAGGGCCATGAGCAGTTCTTC,TRBV7-9,TRBJ2-1,few,-
CASRLALGGNEQFF,TGTGCCAGCAGGTTAGCGCTCGGTGGCAATGAGCAGTTCTTC,TRBV2,TRBJ2-1,few,-
CASSDGTSGRSTDTQYF,TGCGCCAGCAGCGATGGGACTAGCGGGAGGTCCACAGATACGCAGTATTTT,TRBV4-1,TRBJ2-3,-,TRBD2
CASSFIPSTSGRAWNIQYF,TGTGCCAGCAGTTTTATTCCTTCCACTAGCGGGAGGGCTTGGAACATTCAGTACTTC,TRBV6-2/TRBV6-3,TRBJ2-4,few,TRBD2
CSGLTMVGPEDTQYF,TGCAGCGGCTTGACGATGGTAGGGCCGGAAGATACGCAGTATTTT,TRBV29-1,TRBJ2-3,few,-
CASSNPGTAYNEQFF,TGTGCCAGCAGCAACCCCGGGACAGCCTACAATGAGCAGTTCTTC,TRBV6-5,TRBJ2-1,-,TRBD1